These 26 T cell receptor beta chains originate from one sample sequenced in a study of blood T cells in healthy people across ages. A second PCR of 7 to 11 cycles used a sample-barcoded 5' primer and a J-beta primer mix. TCRdb itself ran the 5' RACE reads through MiXCR, one entry per CDR3 protein. In the table there are 1.5 million to 2 million distinct CDR3 sequences, roughly 27% of which are singletons. The source material was blood. Every receptor here comes from a young woman in good health.

This clonotype was counted only a few times. The chain joins TRBV5-1 to TRBJ2-5; 7 nucleotides line up with TRBD1. The J call may be mistaken, given a closer DNA end match to TRBJ2-7. In germline, CDR1 is SGHRS, CDR2 YFSETQ. The CDR3 runs to 12 residues. CDR3 bases: TGCGCCAGCGGGGACAGAGAATACGAGCAGTACTTC. Protein sequence: CASGDREYEQYF.

CDR3 sequence (DNA): TGTGCCAGCAGCTTACCCTCAGGAGGGAGAACTGAAGCTTTCTTT. Translated: CASSLPSGGRTEAFF. This chain links TRBV7-9 with TRBJ1-1; D not certain. The CDR3 is made up of 15 amino acids. The germline gives CDR1 SEHNR, CDR2 FQNEAQ (reference sequence). V lost 2 bases, J lost 5 bases, and 15 bases lay in between.

This clonotype has a handful of counts. The V gene is TRBV18, the J gene TRBJ1-1, with TRBD1 as a possible D gene (5 bases). V lost 6 bases and J lost 4, with 12 bases in between. Germline lookup yields CDR1 KGHSH and CDR2 LQKENI. This CDR3 has 13 amino acids. The CDR3 reads CASSPGGTTEAFF. The CDR3 DNA is TGTGCCAGCTCCCCCGGGGGTACCACTGAAGCTTTCTTT.

The table lists this clonotype with a few counts. The gene calls are TRBV6-5 and TRBJ1-5, with TRBD1 matching 7 bases. This CDR3 contains 20 residues. CDR1 is MNHEY and CDR2 is SVGAGI in the germline V gene. Trimming cost V 1 base and J 2 bases; bases outside gene matches: 17. DNA for the CDR3: TGTGCCAGCAGTTACTTGAGGGGGCCCGGGGACTGGTTGGGCAATCAGCCCCAGCATTTT. This sequence encodes CASSYLRGPGDWLGNQPQHF.

This clonotype was detected many times. This chain uses TRBV7-9 with TRBJ2-1; 8 bases line up with TRBD2. This CDR3 contains 15 residues. CDR1 and CDR2 (germline): SEHNR, FQNEAQ (reference sequence). J lost 8 bases, V lost 4 bases, and 10 bases had no gene match. The CDR3: CASSSWTSSTDEQFF. In DNA form, the CDR3 reads TGTGCCAGCAGCTCATGGACTAGCAGCACCGATGAGCAGTTCTTC.

In this sample, this clonotype turned up a few times. V is TRBV12-3 or TRBV12-4 and J is TRBJ2-5; TRBD2 matches 15 bases. The CDR3 length is 17 residues. V was clipped by 7 bases and J by 5 bases; unmatched bases: 11. The CDR3 bases are TGTGCCAGCATTTCCGGACTAGCGGGAGGGCCCTTTGAGACCCAGTACTTC. Protein sequence: CASISGLAGGPFETQYF.

The chain links TRBV5-1 to TRBJ1-1; D is uncertain. The CDR3 contains 16 residues. The V gene's germline CDR1 is SGHRS and CDR2 YFSETQ. Trimming pared 0 bases from V and 1 base from J, leaving 13 bases between. CDR3 protein: CASSLGPIVANTEAFF. For the CDR3, the DNA is TGCGCCAGCAGCTTGGGACCGATAGTGGCGAACACTGAAGCTTTCTTT.

This clonotype has a handful of counts. V and J are TRBV9 and TRBJ2-1; 8 bases match TRBD2. The CDR3 contains 14 residues. The ends lost 3 bases at V and 4 bases at J; junction bases unmatched: 3. Germline V gene sequence: CDR1 SGDLS, CDR2 YYNGEE. The CDR3 bases are TGTGCCAGCAGCGCCGGGGGGGAGTACAATGAGCAGTTCTTC. This codes for CASSAGGEYNEQFF.

Worth noting for this clonotype: The germline gene is not matched at one end of the junction; a read error may be the cause. This chain joins TRBV6-6 and TRBJ2-7; D may match TRBD1 or TRBD2 (5 bases each). From germline, CDR1 is MNHNY and CDR2 SVGAGI (reference sequence). The CDR3 has 12 residues. In DNA, the CDR3 is TGTGCTAGCAGTTATGTGGGGGACGTTGAGTACTTC. It specifies CASSYVGDVEYF.

This clonotype was seen a few times. The chain is built from TRBV6-5 and TRBJ2-7; D might be TRBD1 (5 bases). The CDR3 spans 18 residues. Germline assignment: CDR1 MNHEY and CDR2 SVGAGI. Trimming shortened V by 0 bases and J by 5 bases, and 23 bases separated the two germline ends. CDR3 coding DNA: TGTGCCAGCAGTTACTCCAGGAATTCAGGGCAAAATGGGAACGAGCAGTACTTC. Its protein product is CASSYSRNSGQNGNEQYF.

The chain links TRBV29-1 to TRBJ2-5; 9 bases fit TRBD2. This CDR3 region has 14 residues. With V trimmed by 4 bases and J by 4 bases, 7 bases remained unmatched. Germline CDR1 SQVTM, CDR2 ANQGSEA. The CDR3 DNA is TGCAGCGTTGTCGGCGGGGGGGCGGCAGAGACCCAGTACTTC. Amino acid sequence: CSVVGGGAAETQYF.

V and J are TRBV7-2 and TRBJ1-2, with 7 bases fitting TRBD1. The CDR3 runs 16 residues. CDR1 SGHTA and CDR2 FQGNSA come from the germline V gene. Trimming at V came to 4 bases and at J to 2 bases, leaving 10 bases not matched to a gene. DNA for the CDR3: TGTGCCAGCAGCTCCGGACAGGTTAGCCAAAACTATGGCTACACCTTC. Translated: CASSSGQVSQNYGYTF.

The sample holds a few counts of this clonotype. One end of the junction is discordant with germline, which a read error may explain. This sequence joins TRBV15 and TRBJ2-3; maybe TRBD2 (6 bases). The CDR3 has 12 amino acids. The germline V gene has CDR1 LNHNV and CDR2 YYDKDF (reference sequence). The CDR3 reads CTTGEVMDTQYF. CDR3 nucleotide sequence: TGTACCACTGGGGAGGTCATGGATACGCAGTATTTT.

This clonotype was observed many times. The genes are TRBV11-2 and TRBJ2-3, with D tentatively TRBD1 (5 bases). The germline V gene encodes CDR1 SGHAT and CDR2 FQNNGV. V lost 3 bases to trimming and J lost 2 bases, with 12 bases between them. The CDR3 is 15 amino acids. Here the CDR3 DNA reads TGTGCCAGCAGCTTGCAGGGTCGTGTCACAGATACGCAGTATTTT. It translates to CASSLQGRVTDTQYF.

This clonotype showed up many times. The chain recombines TRBV27 with TRBJ2-6; a possible D gene is TRBD1 (5 bases). The V and J ends lost 5 bases and 3 bases respectively, with 11 bases between them. This CDR3 has 15 amino acids. In germline, CDR1 is MNHEY, CDR2 SMNVEV (reference sequence). CDR3 nucleotide sequence: TGTGCCAGCAGTCCCTCCAGGGTTGGGGCCAACGTCCTGACTTTC. Translation: CASSPSRVGANVLTF.

This clonotype was counted ten times or more. The chain joins TRBV5-1 to TRBJ1-5; D is uncertain. Germline V gene lookup returns CDR1 SGHRS and CDR2 YFSETQ. There are 14 residues in the CDR3. V shed 0 bases and J shed 2 bases, with 6 bases lying between them. Written as DNA, the CDR3 is TGCGCCAGCAGCTTGGTTCCGGGCAATCAGCCCCAGCATTTT. Translation gives CASSLVPGNQPQHF. Full variable domain (missing parts from reference TRBV5-1 and TRBJ1-5): KAGVTQTPRYLIKTRGQQVTLSCSPISGHRSVSWYQQTPGQGLQFLFEYFSETQRNKGNFPGRFSGRQFSNSRSEMNVSTLELGDSALYLCASSLVPGNQPQHFGDGTRLSIL.

J is TRBJ2-5 and V is TRBV20-1, with 8 bases identical to TRBD2. Trimming removed 6 bases from V and 11 bases from J; junction bases left unmatched: 14. This CDR3 has 13 amino acids. Germline V gene data show CDR1 as DFQATT and CDR2 as SNEGSKA (reference sequence). CDR3 sequence: CSAQRGRDNEQYF. CDR3 coding DNA: TGCAGTGCCCAGCGGGGGAGAGACAATGAACAGTACTTC.

This chain uses TRBV18 with TRBJ1-1; D gene ambiguous. The V end lost 2 bases, the J end lost 6 bases, and 10 bases lay between the germline ends. The CDR3 is made up of 13 amino acids. Germline-derived CDR1 and CDR2 are KGHSH and LQKENI. DNA of the CDR3: TGTGCCAGCTCACCAACGGGCGCCTCTGAAGCTTTCTTT. This translates into CASSPTGASEAFF.

This clonotype occurred a few times. The chain joins TRBV5-1 to TRBJ2-7; D unresolved. The CDR3 is 14 amino acids. Looked up from germline, CDR1 is SGHRS and CDR2 is YFSETQ. V gave up 1 base and J gave up 3 bases, with 11 bases separating them. The DNA of the CDR3 is TGCGCCAGCAGCTTGCCTGGCCCCGTCTACGAGCAGTACTTC. Amino acids: CASSLPGPVYEQYF.

Only a few counts were recorded for this clonotype. J is TRBJ2-3 and V is TRBV7-6; 9 nucleotides line up with TRBD2. Losses at the gene ends were 2 bases for V and 3 bases for J; bases not matched to a gene: 6. The CDR3 consists of 16 residues. Germline CDR1 and CDR2: SGHVS and FNYEAQ. CDR3 in amino acids: CASSLSPGLATDTQYF. The CDR3 bases are TGTGCCAGCAGCTTATCTCCGGGACTAGCAACAGATACGCAGTATTTT.

There are a few counts of this clonotype. The genes are TRBV24-1 and TRBJ2-2, with D perhaps TRBD1 or TRBD2 (5 bases each). Per germline, CDR1 KGHDR and CDR2 SFDVKD. This CDR3 comprises 14 residues. The V end lost 7 bases, the J end lost 4 bases, and 12 bases lay between the germline ends. This CDR3 is CATRHPGSTGELFF. CDR3 nucleotide sequence: TGTGCCACCAGGCACCCAGGGAGCACCGGGGAGCTGTTTTTT.

The CDR3 sequence is CSARRTGIYNEQFF. In DNA, the CDR3 is TGCAGTGCTAGGAGGACAGGAATTTACAATGAGCAGTTCTTC. This chain joins TRBV20-1 and TRBJ2-1; 7 nucleotides line up with TRBD1. Per the germline V gene, CDR1 is DFQATT and CDR2 is SNEGSKA (reference sequence). This CDR3 contains 14 residues. V dropped 3 bases and J dropped 4; count of bases not matched to a gene: 6.

This clonotype was counted at least ten times. The chain employs TRBV25-1 and TRBJ2-4, with TRBD2 as a possible D gene (5 bases). This CDR3 comprises 13 residues. CDR1 is MGHDK and CDR2 is SYGVNS in the germline V gene. The ends were cut back, 4 bases at V and 9 bases at J, with 13 bases in the middle. CDR3 sequence: CASSAASQAIQYF. The CDR3 DNA follows: TGTGCCAGCAGTGCGGCTAGCCAGGCCATTCAGTACTTC.

CDR3 amino acids: CASSLGAQGYTF. The CDR3 DNA reads TGTGCCAGCAGCTTAGGGGCTCAGGGCTACACCTTC. This chain connects TRBV11-2 to TRBJ1-2, with unresolved D. Deletions cut 1 base from V and 8 bases from J, with 8 bases between. This CDR3 spans 12 amino acids. Germline V CDR1 and CDR2: SGHAT, FQNNGV.

Comments on this clonotype: One junction end disagrees with the germline gene, perhaps due to a read error. CDR3 in DNA: TGCAGCATTGATCCCGGACAGGGTAACTACGAGCAGTACTTC. Amino acids: CSIDPGQGNYEQYF. V gene TRBV29-1 combines with J gene TRBJ2-7, with 8 bases lining up with TRBD1. In germline, CDR1 is SQVTM, CDR2 ANQGSEA. The CDR3 totals 14 residues.

Only a few counts were recorded for this clonotype. The V gene is TRBV5-1, the J gene TRBJ2-3; D is perhaps TRBD2 (7 bases). The CDR3 is 15 residues long. The V end lost 7 bases, the J end lost 5 bases, and 20 bases lay between the germline ends. Germline CDR1 reads SGHRS; CDR2 reads YFSETQ. The CDR3: CASQVVGGGGDTQYF. The CDR3 coding sequence is TGCGCCAGCCAAGTCGTAGGGGGGGGCGGAGATACGCAGTATTTT.